The subject of this entry is one TCR beta chain. This sample is part of a study of regulatory T cells in long-lasting Graves disease. Indicated time point: newly diagnosed GD, antithyroid drugs for less than 3 months. The TCR library was made from RNA that had been extracted from PBMCs in TRIzol. For TCR beta, libraries came from iRepertoire HTBI primers and Arm-PCR of CDR3 regions. MiXCR, applied by TCRdb to the multiplex PCR reads, yields one record per CDR3 protein. The sample has over 300,000 distinct CDR3 sequences, 15% to 17% seen once. The V and J ends lost 7 bases and 3 bases, in that order; junction bases with no gene match: 7. The CDR3 is 15 amino acids.

The TCR comes from a female donor with Graves disease. The sequencing here drew on peripheral blood mononuclear cells (PBMCs), taken at new diagnosis, from a patient treated with antithyroid drugs. The chain carries TRBV12-3 or TRBV12-4 and TRBJ1-2; 11 nucleotides agree with TRBD1. CDR3 coding DNA: TGTGCCAGCACCCATCGGACAGGGGGCGACTATGGCTACACCTTC. The encoded protein is CASTHRTGGDYGYTF.